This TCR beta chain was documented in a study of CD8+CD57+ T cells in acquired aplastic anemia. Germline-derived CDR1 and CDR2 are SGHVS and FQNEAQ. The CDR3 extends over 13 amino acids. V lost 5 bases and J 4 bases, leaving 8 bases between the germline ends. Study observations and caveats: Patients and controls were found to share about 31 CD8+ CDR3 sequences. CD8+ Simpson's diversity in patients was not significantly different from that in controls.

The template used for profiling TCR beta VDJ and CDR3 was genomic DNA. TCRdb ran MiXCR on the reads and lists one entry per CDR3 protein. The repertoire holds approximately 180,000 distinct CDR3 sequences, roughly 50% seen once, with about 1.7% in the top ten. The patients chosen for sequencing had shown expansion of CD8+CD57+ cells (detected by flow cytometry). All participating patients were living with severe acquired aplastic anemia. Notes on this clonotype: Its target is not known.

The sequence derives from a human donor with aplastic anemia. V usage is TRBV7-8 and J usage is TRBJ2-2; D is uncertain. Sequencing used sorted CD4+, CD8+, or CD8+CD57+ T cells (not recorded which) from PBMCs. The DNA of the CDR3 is TGTGCCAGCAGCCCGCCGGTCACCGGGGAGCTGTTTTTT. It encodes CASSPPVTGELFF. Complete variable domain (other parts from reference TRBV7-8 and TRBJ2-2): GAGVSQSPRYKVAKRGQDVALRCDPISGHVSLFWYQQALGQGPEFLTYFQNEAQLDKSGLPSDRFFAERPEGSVSTLKIQRTQQEDSAVYLCASSPPVTGELFFGEGSRLTVL.